This TCR beta chain was recorded in a study of blood T cell repertoires in COVID-19. Study-wide background: Whether acute or convalescent, the COVID-19 samples came from the United States, Italy and Spain. T cells, B-cell-depleted T cells, or PBMCs supplied cDNA or gDNA.

Original methodology: Nucleated cell number was recorded as an estimate derived from reference gene primer amplification. Libraries were prepared by immunoSEQ multiplex PCR; TCRdb keeps only in-frame clonotypes and omits some of them. V and J calls and clone size are those listed in that table; D and trimming were worked out from the DNA. The repertoire holds about 120,000 clones, with almost 85% as singletons. CDR1 and CDR2 (germline): SGHRS, YFSETQ. The CDR3 runs 14 residues. Between the trimmed V and J ends, which lost 2 bases and 2 bases, there was a span of 10 bases. V and J are TRBV5-1 and TRBJ1-2; no definite D call. The receptor was derived from a man in his 70s with active or convalescent COVID-19. The sequencing input was peripheral blood. In DNA form, the CDR3 reads TGCGCCAGCAGCTTTTGGGGAGGGAACTATGGCTACACCTTC. Protein product: CASSFWGGNYGYTF.